This T cell receptor (beta chain) was retrieved from a study of cytomegalovirus exposure and HLA in healthy donors. Study details: The 666 first-cohort repertoires shared a platform with the approximately 130 validation repertoires, as reported in a later analysis. Study-wide results and limits: The study listed approximately 160 cytomegalovirus-associated TCR beta chains. The tendency of first-cohort TCR clusters to co-occur in the 120 or so validation repertoires was identified by a subsequent analysis.

Points on this clone: Its specificity is not known.

The CDR3 extends over 12 amino acids. Germline lookup yields CDR1 MDHEN and CDR2 SYDVKM. V lost 2 bases and J 7 bases, leaving 6 bases between the germline ends. Using immunoSEQ multiplex PCR, the repertoire was profiled, and TCRdb retains in-frame clones only, with some absent. The sample holds some 150,000 clones; approximately 86% are singletons and the top ten take 2% to 3%. Source material: PBMCs. V is TRBV28 and J is TRBJ1-5; D is uncertain. The receptor was derived from a man aged 18 to 30 in good health and CMV-seropositive. CDR3 in amino acids: CASSLVRQPQHF. The CDR3 DNA follows: TGTGCCAGCAGTTTAGTGAGACAGCCCCAGCATTTT.